This T cell receptor beta chain is from a study of cytomegalovirus exposure and HLA in healthy donors. Sequencing was performed with immunoSEQ multiplex PCR; in TCRdb, only in-frame clones are kept and a portion is missing. The repertoire has under 75,000 clones, about 91% of them found once; the top ten carry over 4%. CDR3 length: 11 residues. V lost 2 bases to trimming and J lost 5 bases, with 3 bases between them. Germline CDR1 is SGHTA and CDR2 is FQGNSA. The sequenced sample was PBMCs. This sequence originates from a man younger than 35 in good health and CMV-seropositive. The chain carries TRBV7-2 and TRBJ1-2, with D unresolved. The CDR3 sequence is CASSLIYGYTF. CDR3 sequence (DNA): TGTGCCAGCAGCTTAATATATGGCTACACCTTC.